This T cell receptor beta chain was recovered during a study of T-cell reconstitution after alpha-beta-depleted transplantation in children. Study-level points and caveats: Among T cells one year after transplant, newly produced cells accounted for most counts and diversity. Reportedly, only several hundred clones from non-depleted graft cells drove alpha-beta T-cell counts at about two months.

This clonotype has more than one count but fewer than ten. The antigen is undetermined. The CDR3 totals 16 residues. Looked up from germline, CDR1 is MGHDK and CDR2 is SYGVNS. After removal of 3 bases from V and 1 base from J, the junction contained 4 bases not matched to a gene. Preparing the TCRbeta library involved the use of unique molecular identifiers. TCRdb re-called the PCR reads with MiXCR, one entry per CDR3 protein. The data show around 490,000 distinct CDR3 sequences, about an eighth seen once. This sample comprised PBMCs, mostly from graft donor cells, obtained 180 days after TCRalphabeta/CD19-depleted stem cell transplant. The chain is built from TRBV25-1 and TRBJ2-3; 10 positions agree with TRBD2. This sequence was found in a female patient between 2 and 15 years old who had a stem cell transplant for aplastic anemia, so the T cells may come from the graft donor. For the CDR3, the DNA is TGTGCCAGCAGTGACCGGACTAGCGGACGCACAGATACGCAGTATTTT. Translating gives CASSDRTSGRTDTQYF.